This T cell receptor beta chain was documented in a study of T cells in Graves' hyperthyroidism and ophthalmopathy. The wider study: Peripheral blood sampling occurred at initial diagnosis, before any treatment. Overall study findings and caveats: Blood also showed most of the thyroid clonotypes that were expanded above 0.001.

What was amplified from RNA transcripts were TCR beta CDR3 regions. HTBI primers were the set used in a first-round RT-PCR of the TCR CDR3. TCRdb independently ran MiXCR on the multiplex PCR reads; one entry per CDR3 protein. Here the sample spans 640,000 or so distinct CDR3 sequences, 14% being singletons. The table lists this clonotype with a few counts. The target antigen is unknown. The CDR3 consists of 13 residues. From germline, CDR1 is GTSNPN and CDR2 SVGIG (reference sequence). The V and J ends lost 2 bases and 5 bases, in that order; junction bases with no gene match: 5. Uncontrolled infection, other autoimmune disease, pregnancy and lactation each barred patients from inclusion. Diagnosis rested on symptoms, serum thyroxine and TRAb, thyroid ultrasound, and orbital computed tomography.

The receptor's source is a woman aged 18-29 years with Graves' ophthalmopathy. The specimen was blood. V gene TRBV30 combines with J gene TRBJ1-1, with 7 bases lining up with TRBD1. CDR3 in amino acids: CAWSWSGGTEAFF. The CDR3, as DNA: TGTGCCTGGAGTTGGTCAGGGGGAACTGAAGCTTTCTTT.